This TCR beta chain emerged from a study of T cell repertoires in cytomegalovirus infection. Looking at the study overall: Both a matching HLA type and CMV infection were indicated by public TCR beta signatures.

Study results and limitations: What dominated the ex vivo response were HLA-C-restricted CMV-specific TCR beta clonotypes.

One entry per CDR3 protein, called by TCRdb with MiXCR from the reads. The data contain hundreds of thousands of distinct CDR3 sequences, 24% of them singletons. A word on this clonotype: What it recognizes is unknown.

CDR1 PRHDT and CDR2 FYEKMQ come from the germline V gene (reference sequence). The CDR3 sequence is 14 residues long. The germline V and J ends were trimmed by 3 bases and 9 bases, with 15 bases remaining between them. Material for sequencing was CD8+ T cells from PBMCs. This rearrangement joins TRBV13 to TRBJ2-4, with D perhaps matching TRBD1 (5 bases). This receptor was taken from a human donor in good health (CMV status not recorded). Some clones in this sample may be carry-over from other donors' samples. CDR3 residues: CASSFLETEGIQYF. As DNA, the CDR3 is TGTGCCAGCAGCTTCCTTGAGACAGAAGGCATTCAGTACTTC.